The 8 T cell receptor beta chains given below trace back to one sample, sequenced in a study of cytomegalovirus exposure and HLA in healthy donors. Researchers ran the PCR with 60 Vbeta and 13 Jbeta primers. Repertoires were generated with immunoSEQ multiplex PCR, while TCRdb's copy carries only in-frame clones and drops some. The data hold around 150,000 clones, with roughly 73% observed a single time. Input material: PBMCs. The receptors derive from a middle-aged woman in good health and CMV-seropositive.

The sample holds one count of this clone. At one end, the junction sequence differs from germline, possibly due to a read error. The genes are TRBV6-5 and TRBJ1-2; weak D call: TRBD1 (5 bases). The germline CDR1 and CDR2 sequences are MNHEY and SVGAGI. The CDR3 is made up of 12 amino acids. This CDR3 reads CATDGVGGGHTF. In DNA, the CDR3 is TGTGCCACCGACGGGGTGGGGGGTGGCCACACCTTC.

The V and J genes are TRBV18 and TRBJ2-6; 8 bases align to TRBD1. Germline CDR1 and CDR2: KGHSH and LQKENI. Losses at the gene ends were 3 bases for V and 0 bases for J; bases not matched to a gene: 7. This CDR3 is 18 amino acids long. CDR3 DNA: TGTGCCAGCTCACCGCTGGACAGGGTTGCCTCTGGGGCCAACGTCCTGACTTTC. Encoded protein: CASSPLDRVASGANVLTF.

This chain links TRBV28 with TRBJ2-3; 8 bases fit TRBD2. Trimming at V came to 6 bases and at J to 5 bases, leaving 7 bases not matched to a gene. The CDR3 sequence is 14 residues long. The V gene's germline CDR1 is MDHEN and CDR2 SYDVKM. CDR3 coding DNA: TGTGCCAGCAGAGATGGACTAGCTATAGATACGCAGTATTTT. Residues: CASRDGLAIDTQYF. The entire variable domain, with the rest obtained from reference TRBV28 and TRBJ2-3, is as follows: DVKVTQSSRYLVKRTGEKVFLECVQDMDHENMFWYRQDPGLGLRLIYFSYDVKMKEKGDIPEGYSVSREKKERFSLILESASTNQTSMYLCASRDGLAIDTQYFGPGTRLTVL.

As DNA, the CDR3 is TGTGCCAGCAGCGCGGGACTAGCGGCCTCCTACGAGCAGTACTTC. Protein product: CASSAGLAASYEQYF. The rearrangement joins TRBV7-2 to TRBJ2-7, with TRBD2 matching 11 bases. The CDR3 spans 15 residues. Unmatched junction bases numbered 3, after V lost 5 bases and J lost 0 bases. Germline V gives CDR1 SGHTA, CDR2 FQGNSA.

This chain links TRBV2 with TRBJ2-4; 12 bases agree with TRBD2. The CDR3 has 17 amino acids. Trimming at V came to 6 bases and at J to 6 bases, leaving 12 bases not matched to a gene. The germline gives CDR1 SNHLY, CDR2 FYNNEI. The CDR3, as DNA: TGTGCCAGCAGCACTTGGACTAGCGGGACCTGGGGAAACATTCAGTACTTC. Translation gives CASSTWTSGTWGNIQYF. Full variable domain (missing parts from reference TRBV2 and TRBJ2-4): EPEVTQTPSHQVTQMGQEVILRCVPISNHLYFYWYRQILGQKVEFLVSFYNNEISEKSEIFDDQFSVERPDGSNFTLKIRSTKLEDSAMYFCASSTWTSGTWGNIQYFGAGTRLSVL.

The chain uses TRBV6-5 and TRBJ1-1; D ambiguous. Germline CDR1 and CDR2: MNHEY and SVGAGI. V was shortened by 7 bases and J by 0 bases, with 12 bases between the two germline ends. The CDR3 length is 14 residues. CDR3 protein: CASKGLRMNTEAFF. The DNA for the CDR3 is TGTGCCAGCAAAGGACTCAGGATGAACACTGAAGCTTTCTTT.

This clone has more than one count but fewer than ten. V and J are TRBV12-2 and TRBJ2-3; TRBD1 was called by the table and not checked on the DNA. TRBV12-2 corresponds to a pseudogene. The CDR3 is 18 amino acids. The CDR3 DNA follows: TGTGCAAGTCGCTTAGGCCACTCAAGACAGGAGGTCACAGATACGCAGTATTTT. The encoded protein is CASRLGHSRQEVTDTQYF.

The gene calls are TRBV12-1 and TRBJ2-5; the DNA was not used to check the table's D call, TRBD2. TRBV12-1 is flagged as a pseudogene. The CDR3 covers 13 residues. The CDR3 region has the DNA TGTGCCAGCAGCTTACTAGCGGGAGAGACCCAGTACTTC. Encoded protein: CASSLLAGETQYF.